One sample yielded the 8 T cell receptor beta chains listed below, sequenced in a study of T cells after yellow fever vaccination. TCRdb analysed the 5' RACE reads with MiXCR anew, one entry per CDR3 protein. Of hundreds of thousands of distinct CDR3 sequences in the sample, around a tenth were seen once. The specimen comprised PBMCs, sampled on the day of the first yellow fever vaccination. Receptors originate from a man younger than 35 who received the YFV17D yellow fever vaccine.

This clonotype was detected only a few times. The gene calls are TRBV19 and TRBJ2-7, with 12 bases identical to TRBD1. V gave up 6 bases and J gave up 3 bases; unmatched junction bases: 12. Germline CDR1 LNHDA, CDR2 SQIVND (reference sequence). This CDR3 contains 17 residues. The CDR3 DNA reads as TGTGCCAGTAGCGGCCGGGACAGGGGGCGAGCGAACTACGAGCAGTACTTC. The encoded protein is CASSGRDRGRANYEQYF.

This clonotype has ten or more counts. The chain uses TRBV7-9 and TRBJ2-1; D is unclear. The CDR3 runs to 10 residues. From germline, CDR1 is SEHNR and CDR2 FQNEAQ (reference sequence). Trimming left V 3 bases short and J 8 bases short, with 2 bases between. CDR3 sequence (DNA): TGTGCCAGCAGCTTGTATGAGCAGTTCTTC. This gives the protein CASSLYEQFF.

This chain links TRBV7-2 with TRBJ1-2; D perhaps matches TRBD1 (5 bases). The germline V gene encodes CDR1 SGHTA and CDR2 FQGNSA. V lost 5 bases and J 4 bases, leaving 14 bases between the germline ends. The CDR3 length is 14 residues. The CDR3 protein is CASSGGDRIYGYTF. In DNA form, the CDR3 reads TGTGCCAGCAGCGGCGGGGACCGGATCTATGGCTACACCTTC.

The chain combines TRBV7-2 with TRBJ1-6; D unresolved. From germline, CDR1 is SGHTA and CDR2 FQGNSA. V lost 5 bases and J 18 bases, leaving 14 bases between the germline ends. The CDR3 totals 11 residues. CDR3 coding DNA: TGTGCCAGCAGCGCCTGGGGAGACCACCACTTT. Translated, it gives CASSAWGDHHF. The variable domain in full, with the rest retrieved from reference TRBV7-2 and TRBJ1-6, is GAGVSQSPSNKVTEKGKDVELRCDPISGHTALYWYRQSLGQGLEFLIYFQGNSAPDKSGLPSDRFSAERTGGSVSTLTIQRTQQEDSAVYLCASSAWGDHHFGNGTRLTVT.

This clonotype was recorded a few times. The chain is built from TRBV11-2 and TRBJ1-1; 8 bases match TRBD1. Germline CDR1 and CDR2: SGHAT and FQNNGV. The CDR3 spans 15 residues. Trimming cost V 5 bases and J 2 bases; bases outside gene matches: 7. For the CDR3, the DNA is TGTGCCAGCAGCCCTAGGGGACAGGTAAACACTGAAGCTTTCTTT. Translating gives CASSPRGQVNTEAFF.

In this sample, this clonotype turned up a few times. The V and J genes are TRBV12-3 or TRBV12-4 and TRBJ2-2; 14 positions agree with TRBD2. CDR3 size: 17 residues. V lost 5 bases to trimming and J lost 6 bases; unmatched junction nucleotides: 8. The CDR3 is CASSPGTSGGGAGELFF. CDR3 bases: TGTGCCAGCAGTCCCGGGACTAGCGGGGGCGGGGCCGGGGAGCTGTTTTTT.

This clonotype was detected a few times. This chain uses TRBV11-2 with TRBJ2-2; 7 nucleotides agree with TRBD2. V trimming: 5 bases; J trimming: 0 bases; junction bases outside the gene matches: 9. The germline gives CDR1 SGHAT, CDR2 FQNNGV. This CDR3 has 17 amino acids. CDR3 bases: TGTGCCAGCAGCCGAAGTTGGGGGGGGGCGAACACCGGGGAGCTGTTTTTT. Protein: CASSRSWGGANTGELFF.

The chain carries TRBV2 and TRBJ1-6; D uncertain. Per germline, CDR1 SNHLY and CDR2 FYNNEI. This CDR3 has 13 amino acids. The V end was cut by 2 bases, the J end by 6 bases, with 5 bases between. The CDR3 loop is CASSELANSPLHF. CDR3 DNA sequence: TGTGCCAGCAGTGAATTGGCTAATTCACCCCTCCACTTT.